This T cell receptor beta chain originates from a study of blood T cell repertoires in COVID-19. Study context: Samples representing acute and convalescent COVID-19 were sourced from the United States, Italy and Spain.

Seattle-derived patients entered the study during active infection and were followed longitudinally. Methods used by the authors: Estimation of nucleated cell counts relied on the amplification of reference gene primers. TCRdb keeps only in-frame clones here, not all; method: immunoSEQ multiplex PCR. V and J calls and clone size are those listed in that table; D and trimming were worked out from the DNA. The sample lists roughly 500,000 clones; 85% to 90% were seen once. Trimming took 5 bases from V and 3 from J; bases not matched to a gene: 5. The CDR3 runs 15 residues. Germline V gene data show CDR1 as KGHSH and CDR2 as LQKENI. A few counts support this clone.

What was sequenced was peripheral blood. This clonotype was obtained from a man younger than 30 with COVID-19, enrolled during active disease. This chain links TRBV18 with TRBJ2-1; 9 bases map to TRBD2. The CDR3 sequence: CASSSGLALYNEQFF. The CDR3 DNA is TGTGCCAGCTCATCGGGACTAGCCCTCTACAATGAGCAGTTCTTC.